This TCR beta chain stems from a study of T-cell memory formation after mild COVID-19. About the study: TCR clusters showed largely donor specificity.

Study-level points and caveats: CM and EM subsets held most contracting CD4+ clones; EMRA held CD8+ ones.

TCRdb analysed the 5' RACE reads with MiXCR anew, one entry per CDR3 protein. This table holds a few hundred thousand distinct CDR3 sequences, 27% found once. As concerns this clonotype: Its antigen is unidentified.

The sequence was obtained from an adult woman who had mild COVID-19 (a few samples of this study predate the infection). Cell type and time point are not known. The sample was PBMCs or a T cell subset sorted from them (not recorded which).

The CDR3 reads CAVFSGANVLTF. The CDR3 DNA reads as TGTGCCGTCTTTTCTGGGGCCAACGTCCTGACTTTC. V gene TRBV2 combines with J gene TRBJ2-6; D gene ambiguous. CDR1 SNHLY and CDR2 FYNNEI come from the germline V gene. The V gene lost 11 bases and the J gene lost 1 base, with 6 bases spanning the gap. The CDR3 is 12 amino acids.